This T cell receptor beta chain was captured by sequencing in a study of lymphopenia after photon versus proton radiotherapy. Study findings and constraints: Larger post-nadir TCR diversity loss correlated inversely with survival in deceased patients. Relative stability marked proton patients; photon patients lost diversity and naive cells.

This table comes from immunoSEQ multiplex PCR, and its TCRdb copy is limited to in-frame clones, with some not included. In the table there are 25,000 to 35,000 clones, 85% to 90% of which are singletons. Regarding this clone: As yet, its antigen is unknown.

CDR3 length: 16 amino acids. Trimming removed 2 bases at V and 2 bases at J, with 16 bases between. CDR1 is MNHNS and CDR2 is SASEGT in the germline V gene. V gene TRBV6-1 combines with J gene TRBJ2-7, with D possibly TRBD1 on 6 matching bases. This receptor was obtained from a woman between 65 and 79 years old with pancreatic cancer. Some clones in this sample may be carry-over from other donors' samples. Sequenced material: peripheral blood, taken from a patient treated with proton-based radiotherapy. The CDR3 reads CASSETTGKIAYEQYF. CDR3 nucleotide sequence: TGTGCCAGCAGTGAAACAACAGGGAAGATCGCCTACGAGCAGTACTTC.